Below, 12 T cell receptor beta chains from the same sample are listed, as sequenced in a study of CD8 T cell repertoires and HIV-1 epitope variants. Only in-frame clones appear in the TCRdb table, and some are missing; sequencing was by immunoSEQ multiplex PCR. The sample has under 6,000 clones, less than 70% seen once. No antigen has been identified for these receptors. Sequenced sample: cultured CD8+ T cells derived from PBMCs. The receptor source for this set is a male donor with HIV.

The rearrangement links TRBV10-2 to TRBJ1-1, with no clear D. Trimming took 1 base from V and 3 from J, leaving 9 bases between them. The V gene's germline CDR1 is WSHSY and CDR2 SAAADI. There are 14 residues in the CDR3. The CDR3 loop reads CASSELELYTEAFF. CDR3 nucleotide sequence: TGCGCCAGCAGTGAGTTGGAACTTTACACTGAAGCTTTCTTT.

This chain uses TRBV7-9 with TRBJ2-5; D perhaps matches TRBD2 (5 bases). Germline V CDR1 and CDR2: SEHNR, FQNEAQ (reference sequence). There are 14 residues in the CDR3. The V and J ends lost 5 bases and 1 base respectively, with 11 bases between them. The CDR3 DNA is TGTGCCAGCAGCCACCCGGGATTCCAAGAGACCCAGTACTTC. Protein product: CASSHPGFQETQYF.

This sequence joins TRBV5-1 and TRBJ1-3, with TRBD1 matching 7 bases. Losses at the gene ends were 4 bases for V and 4 bases for J; bases not matched to a gene: 5. This CDR3 has 14 residues. CDR1 is SGHRS, CDR2 YFSETQ, per germline. The DNA for the CDR3 is TGCGCCAGCAGCGGGGGGACAGCGGGAAACACCATATATTTT. Translation: CASSGGTAGNTIYF.

This clone was seen a few times. The chain recombines TRBV5-1 with TRBJ2-1; D remains ambiguous. Per germline, CDR1 SGHRS and CDR2 YFSETQ. The V and J ends lost 4 bases and 9 bases respectively, with 8 bases between them. CDR3 length: 11 residues. CDR3 sequence reads: CASSHSGEQFF. The CDR3 coding sequence is TGCGCCAGCAGCCATTCGGGTGAGCAGTTCTTC.

The chain has TRBV5-1 and TRBJ1-1, with D hard to call. The CDR3 has 12 residues. CDR1 SGHRS and CDR2 YFSETQ come from the germline V gene. Trimming removed 2 bases at V and 1 base at J, with 3 bases between. The CDR3 is CASSLKNTEAFF. The DNA of the CDR3 is TGCGCCAGCAGCTTAAAGAACACTGAAGCTTTCTTT.

This clone has only a few counts. The chain has TRBV28 and TRBJ1-1; unclear D gene. Trimming cost V 7 bases and J 1 base, with 10 bases left between them. Germline CDR1 MDHEN, CDR2 SYDVKM. CDR3 length: 13 residues. This chain's CDR3 is CASTDNGNTEAFF. In nucleotides, the CDR3 is TGTGCCAGCACAGACAATGGGAACACTGAAGCTTTCTTT.

The chain employs TRBV2 and TRBJ2-2, with D unclear. The germline gives CDR1 SNHLY, CDR2 FYNNEI. The CDR3 loop spans 14 amino acids. CDR3 loop: CATSSGSRHRELFF. The CDR3 nucleotides are TGTGCTACAAGCTCGGGTTCTCGCCACCGGGAGCTGTTTTTT. Looking up the rest from reference TRBV2 and TRBJ2-2 gives the full variable domain: EPEVTQTPSHQVTQMGQEVILRCVPISNHLYFYWYRQILGQKVEFLVSFYNNEISEKSEIFDDQFSVERPDGSNFTLKIRSTKLEDSAMYFCATSSGSRHRELFFGEGSRLTVL.

The genes are TRBV5-6 and TRBJ2-7, with D perhaps TRBD2 (6 bases). The CDR3 extends over 12 amino acids. Germline loops: CDR1 SGHDT, CDR2 YYEEEE. V was pared by 2 bases and J by 6 bases, with 9 bases between. CDR3: CASSLRAGEQYF. The CDR3 DNA sequence: TGTGCCAGCAGCTTACGAGCGGGCGAGCAGTACTTC.

The J gene is TRBJ2-2, the V gene TRBV7-8, with a tentative D call TRBD1 (6 bases). The CDR3 consists of 15 residues. Germline CDR1 reads SGHVS; CDR2 reads FQNEAQ. V was clipped by 1 base and J by 4 bases, with 10 bases between them. As DNA, the CDR3 is TGTGCCAGCAGCTTAGAGACAGGTCTCACCGGGGAGCTGTTTTTT. This translates into CASSLETGLTGELFF. Looking up the rest from reference TRBV7-8 and TRBJ2-2 gives the full variable domain: GAGVSQSPRYKVAKRGQDVALRCDPISGHVSLFWYQQALGQGPEFLTYFQNEAQLDKSGLPSDRFFAERPEGSVSTLKIQRTQQEDSAVYLCASSLETGLTGELFFGEGSRLTVL.

The rearrangement joins TRBV27 to TRBJ2-1; 9 bases align to TRBD2. Per germline, CDR1 MNHEY and CDR2 SMNVEV (reference sequence). This CDR3 has 16 amino acids. With V trimmed by 6 bases and J by 0 bases, 6 bases remained unmatched. CDR3 sequence (DNA): TGTGCCAGCAGAATGGCGGGGGGGAGCTCCTACAATGAGCAGTTCTTC. Translated: CASRMAGGSSYNEQFF.

This chain connects TRBV27 to TRBJ2-1, with D possibly being TRBD1 or TRBD2 (5 bases each). The germline gives CDR1 MNHEY, CDR2 SMNVEV (reference sequence). The CDR3 contains 13 residues. V lost 4 bases, J lost 4 bases, and 8 bases lay in between. The CDR3 spells CASSSGPYNEQFF. The CDR3 DNA sequence: TGTGCCAGCAGTTCGGGACCTTACAATGAGCAGTTCTTC.

The chain links TRBV7-6 to TRBJ2-3; TRBD2 matches at 11 bases. The CDR3 spans 15 residues. The trim removed 6 bases at V and 6 bases at J, leaving 8 bases unmatched. The germline gives CDR1 SGHVS, CDR2 FNYEAQ. In DNA, the CDR3 is TGTGCCAGCAGTCTGCGGACTAGCGGGCGGGATACGCAGTATTTT. As protein: CASSLRTSGRDTQYF.